One and the same sample provided the 14 T cell receptor beta chains below, sequenced in a study of beta chain features in type 1 diabetes. Sequenced material consisted of expressed TCRB transcripts (all of the isolated RNA was reverse transcribed). This table comes from immunoSEQ multiplex PCR, and its TCRdb copy is limited to in-frame clones, with some not included. The sample lists around 150,000 clones, 7.5% to 10% seen once, with about 0.6% in the top ten. Material: central memory CD4+ T cells from blood. The receptor source for this set is a man aged 18 to 35 in good health.

Many counts were recorded for this clone. The gene calls are TRBV29-1 and TRBJ2-7; D may be TRBD1 (6 bases). In germline, CDR1 is SQVTM, CDR2 ANQGSEA. This CDR3 is 13 amino acids long. Trimming removed 6 bases at V and 6 bases at J, with 18 bases between. The CDR3 is CSVTPSTGPEQYF. The CDR3 bases are TGCAGCGTGACCCCGTCCACAGGGCCCGAGCAGTACTTC.

V usage is TRBV7-6 and J usage is TRBJ2-7; D possibly corresponds to TRBD1 (6 bases). V lost 0 bases and J 4 bases, leaving 10 bases between the germline ends. The germline V gene has CDR1 SGHVS and CDR2 FNYEAQ. CDR3 length equals 14 residues. The CDR3 here is CASSLAFRGYEQYF. CDR3 sequence (DNA): TGTGCCAGCAGCTTAGCTTTCAGGGGATACGAGCAGTACTTC.

The genes are TRBV7-2 and TRBJ2-1; 7 bases are shared with TRBD2. The V segment lost 4 bases and the J segment 2 bases; nucleotides outside the gene matches: 11. This CDR3 comprises 17 residues. In germline, CDR1 is SGHTA, CDR2 FQGNSA. The CDR3 DNA is TGTGCCAGCAGCTCCCTGGTGCAGCGGGGTACCTACAATGAGCAGTTCTTC. It codes for CASSSLVQRGTYNEQFF.

This clone was seen repeatedly, ten times or more. The V call is TRBV19, the J call TRBJ2-1, with 11 bases lining up with TRBD2. CDR3 length: 16 amino acids. V lost 5 bases, J lost 8 bases, and 11 bases stayed unmatched. Germline V gene data show CDR1 as LNHDA and CDR2 as SQIVND (reference sequence). The CDR3 loop reads CASSPGTSGRVDEQFF. The DNA for the CDR3 is TGTGCCAGTAGTCCAGGGACTAGCGGAAGGGTGGATGAGCAGTTCTTC.

This rearrangement joins TRBV28 to TRBJ1-6; 9 bases align to TRBD1. Germline CDR1 and CDR2: MDHEN and SYDVKM. The CDR3 has 15 amino acids. V dropped 4 bases and J dropped 7; count of bases not matched to a gene: 5. The CDR3 sequence is CASSSADRGNSPLHF. Here the CDR3 DNA reads TGTGCCAGCAGTTCGGCGGACAGGGGAAATTCACCCCTCCACTTT.

The chain carries TRBV4-3 and TRBJ2-2; D perhaps matches TRBD2 (6 bases). The CDR3 has 19 amino acids. Germline lookup yields CDR1 LGHNA and CDR2 YSLEER. V dropped 0 bases and J dropped 5 bases, with 22 bases sitting between them. For the CDR3, the DNA is TGCGCCAGCAGCCAAGATCGGGCCGGAGGGAATAGAAGGACCGGGGAGCTGTTTTTT. Protein: CASSQDRAGGNRRTGELFF.

This clone has more than one count but fewer than ten. V gene TRBV30 combines with J gene TRBJ2-7; the match to TRBD1 covers 10 bases. Germline trimming cut 3 bases from V and 4 bases from J; bases unmatched to any gene: 6. This CDR3 has 14 amino acids. Germline V gene lookup returns CDR1 GTSNPN and CDR2 SVGIG (reference sequence). CDR3 sequence (DNA): TGTGCCTGGAGCCGGGACAGGGGACTATACGAGCAGTACTTC. This codes for CAWSRDRGLYEQYF.

This clone came up a few times. Written as DNA, the CDR3 is TGTGCCAGCAGTCCACGGACTCCCCCCTACGAGCAGTACTTC. It yields the protein CASSPRTPPYEQYF. The V and J genes are TRBV6-1 and TRBJ2-7; perhaps TRBD2 as D (5 bases). Germline lookup yields CDR1 MNHNS and CDR2 SASEGT. Trimming pared 5 bases from V and 2 bases from J, leaving 13 bases between. The CDR3 is 14 residues long.

This clone was seen more than once but under ten times. The V gene is TRBV4-1, the J gene TRBJ1-5; D gene ambiguous. Germline CDR1 MGHRA, CDR2 YSYEKL. There are 15 residues in the CDR3. V lost 0 bases, J lost 6 bases, and 12 bases lay in between. The CDR3 reads CASSQEEQSFQPQHF. Here the CDR3 DNA reads TGCGCCAGCAGCCAAGAGGAACAGTCCTTTCAGCCCCAGCATTTT.

This clone has a handful of counts. CDR3 loop: CASSLATSGIDTQYF. DNA of the CDR3: TGTGCCAGCAGCTTAGCGACTAGCGGGATTGATACGCAGTATTTT. The V gene is TRBV7-8, the J gene TRBJ2-3; 11 nucleotides agree with TRBD2. In germline, CDR1 is SGHVS, CDR2 FQNEAQ. V dropped 0 bases and J dropped 6; count of bases not matched to a gene: 2. The CDR3 spans 15 residues. The variable domain in full, with the rest retrieved from reference TRBV7-8 and TRBJ2-3, is GAGVSQSPRYKVAKRGQDVALRCDPISGHVSLFWYQQALGQGPEFLTYFQNEAQLDKSGLPSDRFFAERPEGSVSTLKIQRTQQEDSAVYLCASSLATSGIDTQYFGPGTRLTVL.

The V call is TRBV7-6, the J call TRBJ2-2, with a tentative D call TRBD1 (5 bases). With 7 bases removed from V and 6 bases from J, the gap between germline ends came to 9 bases. This CDR3 region has 12 residues. Germline lookup yields CDR1 SGHVS and CDR2 FNYEAQ. The DNA of the CDR3 is TGTGCCAGCAACCAGGGTTCCGGGGAGCTGTTTTTT. Translation gives CASNQGSGELFF.

This clone was seen a few times. At one end, the junction sequence differs from germline, possibly due to a read error. The rearrangement uses TRBV7-9 and TRBJ2-3; a possible D gene is TRBD2 (7 bases). CDR1 is SEHNR, CDR2 FQNEAQ, per germline (reference sequence). CDR3 length: 15 amino acids. Written as DNA, the CDR3 is TGTGCCAGCAGTTTAGGGGGGGGCCTCACAGATACGCAGTATTTT. Encoded protein: CASSLGGGLTDTQYF.

The chain employs TRBV28 and TRBJ1-2; 10 nucleotides agree with TRBD1. The CDR3 runs to 15 residues. Trimming removed 6 bases from V and 4 bases from J; junction bases left unmatched: 8. Germline CDR1 is MDHEN and CDR2 is SYDVKM. The CDR3 region has the DNA TGTGCCAGCAGGGGCCGGGACAGGGGCTCCTATGGCTACACCTTC. Translating gives CASRGRDRGSYGYTF.

This clone was observed a handful of times. The chain is built from TRBV7-2 and TRBJ2-2, with TRBD1 identical over 10 bases. Germline V gene lookup returns CDR1 SGHTA and CDR2 FQGNSA. Trimming at V came to 5 bases and at J to 8 bases, leaving 8 bases not matched to a gene. The length of the CDR3 is 15 residues. The CDR3 loop reads CASSIPTGGNGELFF. CDR3 in DNA: TGTGCCAGCAGCATACCGACAGGGGGCAATGGGGAGCTGTTTTTT. Full variable domain (outside the CDR3, taken from reference TRBV7-2 and TRBJ2-2): GAGVSQSPSNKVTEKGKDVELRCDPISGHTALYWYRQSLGQGLEFLIYFQGNSAPDKSGLPSDRFSAERTGGSVSTLTIQRTQQEDSAVYLCASSIPTGGNGELFFGEGSRLTVL.